The source of this T cell receptor (beta chain) is a study of cytomegalovirus exposure and HLA in healthy donors. Study-level findings and limits: TCR beta V- and J-gene trimming was later associated with a missense DCLRE1C variant. In a later analysis, specific HLA alleles were associated with approximately 17,000 TCR beta sequences at a 0.05 false discovery rate. Because they were indistinguishable, some V segments, including TRBV6-2 and TRBV6-3, were excluded. Presence/absence analyses took donor sequencing depth as roughly uniform.

V gave up 4 bases and J gave up 5 bases, with 11 bases separating them. CDR1 is LNHDA, CDR2 SQIVND, per germline (reference sequence). The CDR3 spans 13 residues. Use of 60 Vbeta and 13 Jbeta primers characterized the PCR. This table comes from immunoSEQ multiplex PCR, and its TCRdb copy is limited to in-frame clones, with some not included. The sample has roughly 100,000 clones, roughly three quarters seen once. In the case of this clone: Its antigen is unknown.

The TCR comes from a middle-aged woman in good health and CMV-seronegative. The sequencing sample was made of PBMCs. This chain connects TRBV19 to TRBJ1-1; D ambiguous. CDR3 in DNA: TGTGCCAGTAGTAGCGACGGGTGGACTGAAGCTTTCTTT. Translating gives CASSSDGWTEAFF.